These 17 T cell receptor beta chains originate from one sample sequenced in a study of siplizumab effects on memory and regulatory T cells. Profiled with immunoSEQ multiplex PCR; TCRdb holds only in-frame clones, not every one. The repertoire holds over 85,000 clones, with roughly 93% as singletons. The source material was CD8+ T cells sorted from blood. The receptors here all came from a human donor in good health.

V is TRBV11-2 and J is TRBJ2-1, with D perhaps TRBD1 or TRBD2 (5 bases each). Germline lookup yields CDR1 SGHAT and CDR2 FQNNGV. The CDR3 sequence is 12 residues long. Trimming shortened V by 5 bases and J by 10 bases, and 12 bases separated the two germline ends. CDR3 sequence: CASSAGRDEQFF. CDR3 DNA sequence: TGTGCCAGCAGCGCAGGCCGGGACGAGCAGTTCTTC.

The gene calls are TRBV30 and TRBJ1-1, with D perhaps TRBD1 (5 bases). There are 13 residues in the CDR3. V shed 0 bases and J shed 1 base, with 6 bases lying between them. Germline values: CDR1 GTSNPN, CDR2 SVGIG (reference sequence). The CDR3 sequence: CAWSVGPNTEAFF. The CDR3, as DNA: TGTGCCTGGAGTGTGGGACCGAACACTGAAGCTTTCTTT.

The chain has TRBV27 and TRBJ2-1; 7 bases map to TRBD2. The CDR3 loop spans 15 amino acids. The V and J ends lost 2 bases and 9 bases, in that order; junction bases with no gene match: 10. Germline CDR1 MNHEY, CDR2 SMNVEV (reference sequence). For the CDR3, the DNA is TGTGCCAGCAGTTTAGTGGGAGGGCGATGGAGTGAGCAGTTCTTC. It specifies CASSLVGGRWSEQFF.

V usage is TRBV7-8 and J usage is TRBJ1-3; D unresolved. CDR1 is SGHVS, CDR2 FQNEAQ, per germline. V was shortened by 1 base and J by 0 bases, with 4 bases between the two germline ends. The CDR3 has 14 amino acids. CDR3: CASSLGSSGNTIYF. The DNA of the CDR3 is TGTGCCAGCAGCTTAGGATCCTCTGGAAACACCATATATTTT.

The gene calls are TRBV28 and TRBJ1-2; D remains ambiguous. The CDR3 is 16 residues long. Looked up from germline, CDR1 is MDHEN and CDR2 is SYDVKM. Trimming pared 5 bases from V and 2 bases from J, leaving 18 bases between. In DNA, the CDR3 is TGTGCCAGCAGTGATCTCCCCTCCATGCCGAACTATGGCTACACCTTC. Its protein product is CASSDLPSMPNYGYTF.

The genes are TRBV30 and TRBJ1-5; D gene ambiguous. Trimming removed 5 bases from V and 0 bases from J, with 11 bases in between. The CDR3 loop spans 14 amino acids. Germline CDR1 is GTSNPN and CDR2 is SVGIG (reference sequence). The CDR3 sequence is CAWGETYSNQPQHF. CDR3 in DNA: TGTGCCTGGGGAGAGACCTATAGCAATCAGCCCCAGCATTTT.

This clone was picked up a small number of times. DNA of the CDR3: TGTGCCAGCAGTTACATCGCGGTATCCAGTTCTTATGGCTACACCTTC. Translating it yields CASSYIAVSSSYGYTF. This chain links TRBV6-6 with TRBJ1-2; D not certain. This CDR3 spans 16 amino acids. Germline assignment: CDR1 MNHNY and CDR2 SVGAGI (reference sequence). Trimming took off 2 bases at V and 5 bases at J, with 18 bases between the two ends.

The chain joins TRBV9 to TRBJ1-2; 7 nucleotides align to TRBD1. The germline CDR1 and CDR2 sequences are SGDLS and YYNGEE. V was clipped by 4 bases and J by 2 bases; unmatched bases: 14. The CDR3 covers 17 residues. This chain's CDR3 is CASSMPQGWSHNYGYTF. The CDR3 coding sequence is TGTGCCAGCAGCATGCCACAGGGGTGGTCCCACAACTATGGCTACACCTTC.

CDR3 sequence reads: CASVGAGRLYYEQYF. The CDR3 DNA reads as TGTGCCAGCGTAGGGGCCGGCCGCCTATACTACGAGCAGTACTTC. The rearrangement uses TRBV27 and TRBJ2-7, with D possibly being TRBD1 (5 bases). CDR1 MNHEY and CDR2 SMNVEV come from the germline V gene (reference sequence). The CDR3 has 15 residues. Trimming left V 8 bases short and J 3 bases short, with 20 bases between.

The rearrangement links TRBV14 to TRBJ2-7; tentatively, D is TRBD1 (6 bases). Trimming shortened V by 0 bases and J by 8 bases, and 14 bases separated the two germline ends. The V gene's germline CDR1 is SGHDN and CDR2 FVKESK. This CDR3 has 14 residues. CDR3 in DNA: TGTGCCAGCAGCCAAGAGACCGGGACATTAAAGCAGTACTTC. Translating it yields CASSQETGTLKQYF.

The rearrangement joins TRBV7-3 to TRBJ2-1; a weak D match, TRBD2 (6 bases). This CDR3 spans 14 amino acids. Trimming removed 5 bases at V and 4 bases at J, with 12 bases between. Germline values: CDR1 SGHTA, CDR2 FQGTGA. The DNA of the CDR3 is TGTGCCAGCAGCAAGACTAGTGAGTACAATGAGCAGTTCTTC. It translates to CASSKTSEYNEQFF.

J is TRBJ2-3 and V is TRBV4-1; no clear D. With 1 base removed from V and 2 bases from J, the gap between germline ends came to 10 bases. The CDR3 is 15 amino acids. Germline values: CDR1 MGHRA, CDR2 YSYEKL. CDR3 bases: TGCGCCAGCAGCCAAGGACCGCGGCCCACAGATACGCAGTATTTT. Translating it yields CASSQGPRPTDTQYF.

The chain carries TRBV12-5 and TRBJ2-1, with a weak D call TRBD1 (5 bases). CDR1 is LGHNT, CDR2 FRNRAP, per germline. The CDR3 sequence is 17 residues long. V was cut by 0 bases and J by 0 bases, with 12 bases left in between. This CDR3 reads CASGLVDSTGSYNEQFF. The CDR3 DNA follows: TGTGCTAGTGGTTTGGTCGACTCTACAGGCTCCTACAATGAGCAGTTCTTC.

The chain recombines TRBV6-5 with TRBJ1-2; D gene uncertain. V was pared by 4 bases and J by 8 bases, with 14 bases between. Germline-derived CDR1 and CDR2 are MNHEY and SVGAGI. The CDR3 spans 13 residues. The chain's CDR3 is CASSFDGIRGYTF. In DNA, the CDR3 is TGTGCCAGCAGTTTCGACGGTATTCGGGGCTACACCTTC.

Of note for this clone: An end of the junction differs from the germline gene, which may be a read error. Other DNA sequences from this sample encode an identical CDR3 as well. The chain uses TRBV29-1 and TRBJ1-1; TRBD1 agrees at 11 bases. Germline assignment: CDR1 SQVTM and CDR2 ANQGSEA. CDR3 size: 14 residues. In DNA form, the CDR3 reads TGTAGCGTCGAAGGACAGGGGGCTCCATTTGAAGCTTTCTTT. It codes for CSVEGQGAPFEAFF.

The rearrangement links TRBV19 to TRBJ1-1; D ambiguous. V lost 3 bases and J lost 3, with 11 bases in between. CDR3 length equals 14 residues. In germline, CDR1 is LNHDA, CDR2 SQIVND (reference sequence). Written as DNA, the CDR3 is TGTGCCAGTAGTATGGTTTCGGCATACACTGAAGCTTTCTTT. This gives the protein CASSMVSAYTEAFF.

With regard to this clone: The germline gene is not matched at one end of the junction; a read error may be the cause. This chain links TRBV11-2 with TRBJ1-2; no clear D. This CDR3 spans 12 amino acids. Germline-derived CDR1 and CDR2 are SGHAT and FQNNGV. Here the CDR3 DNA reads TGTGCCAGCAGCTCTCTTATCCTTAGGGATTTCTTC. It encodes CASSSLILRDFF.